These 30 T cell receptor beta chains were sequenced from one sample in a study of monozygotic twins with inflammatory bowel disease. Reprocessing the 5' RACE reads, TCRdb reports a single entry for every CDR3 protein and omits DNA. The sample's table shows 140,000 to 150,000 distinct CDR3 sequences. Sequenced input: blood. The source of these receptors is a human donor with ulcerative colitis or Crohn's disease, or a healthy co-twin of an affected twin (not recorded which).

The chain links TRBV6-6 to TRBJ1-5; lacking DNA, the TRBD1 call made by TCRdb goes unchecked. The CDR3 runs 14 residues. Germline CDR1 MNHNY, CDR2 SVGAGI (reference sequence). The CDR3: CASIEDRDNQPQHF.

The J gene is TRBJ1-6, the V gene TRBV5-1. The CDR3 is made up of 13 amino acids. Germline assignment: CDR1 SGHRS and CDR2 YFSETQ. CDR3 sequence: CASSWGNNSPLHF.

This sequence joins TRBV5-1 and TRBJ2-5; as DNA is missing, the TRBD2 call by TCRdb cannot be tested. The length of the CDR3 is 14 residues. CDR1 is SGHRS and CDR2 is YFSETQ in the germline V gene. CDR3 protein: CASSSGEEVGTQYF.

The chain carries TRBV3-1 and TRBJ2-7; TCRdb designates TRBD1, a call that cannot be tested without DNA. The germline V gene has CDR1 LGHDT and CDR2 YNNKEL (reference sequence). CDR3 length equals 14 residues. The CDR3 region is CASSQVRGPYEQYF.

The chain joins TRBV5-4 to TRBJ1-4; TCRdb outputs TRBD1, but without DNA this stays unchecked. CDR1 and CDR2 (germline): SGHNT, YYREEE (reference sequence). This CDR3 is 15 amino acids long. CDR3 amino acids: CASSLAPGQYEKLFF.

The chain couples TRBV27 to TRBJ1-3; TCRdb returns TRBD1, unconfirmable since there is no DNA. Germline assignment: CDR1 MNHEY and CDR2 SMNVEV (reference sequence). The CDR3 extends over 14 amino acids. The CDR3 region is CASSRGLAGNTIYF.

J is TRBJ2-7 and V is TRBV30; TCRdb proposes TRBD2, but this gene call is untestable without DNA. The CDR3 spans 11 residues. Germline values: CDR1 GTSNPN, CDR2 SVGIG (reference sequence). This CDR3 is CAWALTYEQYF.

This chain connects TRBV20-1 to TRBJ2-7; there is no DNA to check the TCRdb D call of TRBD2. Germline assignment: CDR1 DFQATT and CDR2 SNEGSKA (reference sequence). This CDR3 has 13 residues. CDR3 sequence reads: CSAGVGGLDEQYF.

V usage is TRBV29-1 and J usage is TRBJ2-2. Germline V gene data show CDR1 as SQVTM and CDR2 as ANQGSEA. The CDR3 has 13 residues. The CDR3 spells CSVKVLNTEELFF.

The rearrangement links TRBV5-1 to TRBJ2-7. Per germline, CDR1 SGHRS and CDR2 YFSETQ. There are 15 residues in the CDR3. This CDR3 is CASSLDQGLTYEQYF.

V and J are TRBV12-3 or TRBV12-4 and TRBJ1-3. This CDR3 contains 12 residues. CDR3 in amino acids: CASSLAEGTIYF.

The gene calls are TRBV2 and TRBJ1-5; TCRdb outputs TRBD1, but without DNA this stays unchecked. Germline CDR1 SNHLY, CDR2 FYNNEI. The CDR3 runs 13 residues. CDR3: CASKLRGQQPQHF.

The chain has TRBV6-1 and TRBJ2-1; TCRdb proposes TRBD2, but this gene call is untestable without DNA. Germline lookup yields CDR1 MNHNS and CDR2 SASEGT. The CDR3 length is 19 residues. The CDR3 protein is CASSPGLAGGNHRNNEQFF.

V gene TRBV9 combines with J gene TRBJ1-2; TCRdb outputs TRBD1, but without DNA this stays unchecked. Looked up from germline, CDR1 is SGDLS and CDR2 is YYNGEE. This CDR3 is built from 14 residues. CDR3 region: CASSVVPGTDGYTF.

V and J are TRBV29-1 and TRBJ1-2. The V gene's germline CDR1 is SQVTM and CDR2 ANQGSEA. CDR3 length equals 12 residues. The CDR3 reads CSAASGGLDYTF.

The CDR3 spells CSVETGGGGNTIYF. The J gene is TRBJ1-3, the V gene TRBV29-1; lacking DNA, the TRBD1 call made by TCRdb goes unchecked. This CDR3 contains 14 residues. Per the germline V gene, CDR1 is SQVTM and CDR2 is ANQGSEA.

The V call is TRBV24-1, the J call TRBJ2-3; checking the TCRdb D call of TRBD1 is not possible without DNA. Germline-derived CDR1 and CDR2 are KGHDR and SFDVKD. The CDR3 is made up of 14 amino acids. The CDR3 here is CATGAKDSLDTQYF.

This chain connects TRBV7-2 to TRBJ1-1; with no DNA, the TCRdb D assignment of TRBD1 cannot be verified. Looked up from germline, CDR1 is SGHTA and CDR2 is FQGNSA. The CDR3 spans 15 residues. This CDR3 reads CASIRSSGTLTEAFF.

The rearrangement joins TRBV27 to TRBJ2-7. The V gene's germline CDR1 is MNHEY and CDR2 SMNVEV (reference sequence). CDR3 length: 16 amino acids. Here the CDR3 reads CASSLSPRLSSYEQYF.

J is TRBJ1-1 and V is TRBV29-1; TCRdb's D gene call, TRBD1, goes unchecked for lack of DNA. CDR3 length: 13 residues. The germline V gene has CDR1 SQVTM and CDR2 ANQGSEA. The CDR3 here is CSGGAAVRPEAFF.

The genes are TRBV11-3 and TRBJ2-7. Germline CDR1 is SGHNT and CDR2 is YENEEA. CDR3 length equals 15 residues. CDR3 region: CASSLAFGEFYEQYF.

This rearrangement joins TRBV10-3 to TRBJ2-5. Germline V CDR1 and CDR2: ENHRY, SYGVKD. CDR3 length: 14 residues. The CDR3 region is CAISAVWSQETQYF.

This chain joins TRBV13 and TRBJ2-2. This CDR3 contains 14 residues. CDR1 and CDR2 from the germline V gene are PRHDT and FYEKMQ (reference sequence). The CDR3 loop is CATPTKFGTGELFF. The entire variable domain, with the rest obtained from reference TRBV13 and TRBJ2-2, is as follows: AAGVIQSPRHLIKEKRETATLKCYPIPRHDTVYWYQQGPGQDPQFLISFYEKMQSDKGSIPDRFSAQQFSDYHSELNMSSLELGDSALYFCATPTKFGTGELFFGEGSRLTVL.

The chain couples TRBV6-2 or TRBV6-3 to TRBJ1-6. Germline CDR1 is MNHEY and CDR2 is SVGEGT. This CDR3 is built from 12 residues. The CDR3: CASSYEGSPLHF.

The chain combines TRBV27 with TRBJ2-1; TCRdb selects TRBD2, and the lack of DNA leaves this call unchecked. The CDR3 sequence is 14 residues long. Germline CDR1 reads MNHEY; CDR2 reads SMNVEV (reference sequence). The CDR3 is CASSLGLARDEQFF.

This chain uses TRBV20-1 with TRBJ1-1; the TCRdb D gene call, TRBD1, has no DNA to confirm it. Germline CDR1 reads DFQATT; CDR2 reads SNEGSKA (reference sequence). This CDR3 is built from 12 residues. CDR3 region: CSAAPWGAEAFF.

V usage is TRBV29-1 and J usage is TRBJ2-2. This CDR3 spans 13 amino acids. The germline V gene has CDR1 SQVTM and CDR2 ANQGSEA. CDR3: CSVGLHRRGELFF.

The chain is built from TRBV20-1 and TRBJ2-3; there is no DNA to check the TCRdb D call of TRBD2. The CDR3 loop spans 15 amino acids. Germline lookup yields CDR1 DFQATT and CDR2 SNEGSKA (reference sequence). CDR3 sequence reads: CSAPDSGAGRDTQYF.

V is TRBV7-2 and J is TRBJ2-7. The CDR3 is 14 amino acids. Germline V gene sequence: CDR1 SGHTA, CDR2 FQGNSA. This CDR3 reads CASSLAGGPNEQYF.

The rearrangement joins TRBV9 to TRBJ1-2; as DNA is missing, the TRBD1 call by TCRdb cannot be tested. There are 15 residues in the CDR3. Germline V CDR1 and CDR2: SGDLS, YYNGEE. CDR3 sequence: CASSVGRGGTYGYTF.